This T cell receptor (beta chain) was recovered during a study of shared clonotypes between healthy human individuals (TCRdb year 2020). A note on the overall study: A couple of women and three men aged 18 to 49 years were included in the cohort. Libraries were prepared and TCR repertoires were sequenced by different laboratories using diverse techniques, in order to increase sequencing depth and limit assay-specific biases. For each donor, three plates each were used for CD4 naive and CD4 memory, two plates were used for CD8 naive, and one plate was used for CD8 memory. To estimate repertoire size and how much clonotype sharing occurs between individuals, the study deeply sequenced the blood TCR repertoires of roughly 5 healthy adults. Per donor, leukapheresis produced somewhere between about 0.8 and 9.5 billion PBMCs. General conclusions and limits of the study: Incomplete sequencing was indicated by rarefaction of sorted-subset datasets, despite the large sequencing depth. Larger estimated clonotype richness was generally found for naive subsets than for memory subsets. Sharing across several donors was observed for about 5% of naive CD4, 3% to 4% of naive CD8, 2% to 2.5% of memory CD4, and around 0.4% of memory CD8 clonotypes. Compared with non-shared clonotypes, clonotypes shared by all four sorted-subset donors had higher generation probabilities. Sampling was restricted to blood, and TCR repertoires in tissue are likely to differ from TCR repertoires in blood. Pairwise subsampling indicated that sequencing depth was expected to affect the degree of clonotype sharing among donors. Because the study included a small number of donors, the genetic and exposure-history diversity represented was limited.

CD8 naive samples consisted of CD45RO-negative cells that were positively selected for CCR7, yielding a CD45RA+CCR7+ population without TemRA cells. The donors were healthy, HIV-negative adults with no recently reported acute infections or vaccinations. All donors were Caucasian adults living in Nashville, Tennessee, USA. After blood collection by leukapheresis, PBMCs were isolated using Ficoll-Histopaque density gradient centrifugation and then cryopreserved in the vapor phase of liquid nitrogen. Analytical flow cytometry was used to check the purity and quantity of every magnetically sorted T cell population. Genomic DNA was isolated from every sorted fraction and measured by UV absorbance on a Nanodrop 2000c. Using the deep immunoSEQ assay, TCR CDR3 regions were amplified from genomic DNA by multiplex PCR. Extracted genomic DNA from each cell subset was spread evenly across all wells of several immunoSEQ 96-well plates, with each plate serving as a replicate. For sorted subsets, around 0.2 ug genomic DNA, equal to tens of thousands of T cell genomes, was loaded into each replicate PCR. Purified libraries were quantified with a Qubit 3.0 fluorometer, sized on a Bioanalyzer 2100, and re-quantified with the KAPA Library Quantification kit. Each immunoSEQ 96-well plate was sequenced on its own single-read 150-cycle Illumina NextSeq 550 flow cell. Under the source paper's analysis protocol: Because the immunoSEQ output held only junctional sequences and lacked quality scores, the filtering could not match the filtering applied to full-length reads. To assign V/J genes and CDR3, sequences were annotated against IMGT germline references using PyIR, a Python wrapper for IgBLAST v1.9. Reads were filtered out if the reads had weak V/J assignments (E-value above 1e-6), no CDR3, stop codons, out-of-frame junctions, or ambiguous translated residues. V3J clonotypes were defined by identical inferred V gene, J gene, and CDR3 amino acid sequence. Percentage overlap between repertoires was calculated by dividing the number of shared unique clonotypes by the size of the smaller repertoire. Richness of each repertoire was evaluated using RTK rarefaction, the Chao1 estimator, and Recon v2.1 estimates of unobserved clonotypes. Generation probabilities for all TCRbeta clonotypes obtained by the gDNA method from a few donors were computed using OLGA. TCRdb obtained this table from immuneACCESS and retained in-frame rearrangements with V and J assigned. These tables miss some clones; where compared with another copy, unresolved V genes account for less than half of the shortfall, and the remainder is unexplained. That table furnishes V, J and clone size, whereas the DNA furnished D and trimming. Present in this sample are 1.5 million to 2.5 million clones, just under 95% of which were seen just once. The ten largest clones capture around 1.2% of the sample.

A word on this clone: The antigen it binds to is not known. No much larger clone is present one base from it, and per-base qualities are unavailable.

V is pruned by 3 bases and J by 2 bases, leaving 8 bases of the junction without a gene match. The CDR3 covers 16 residues, taking in both the cysteine and the phenylalanine. The only DNA kept is the CDR3, 48 bases in frame from the first base. As encoded in the germline V gene, CDR1 is MGHRA while CDR2 is YSYEKL. The material sequenced was naive CD8+ T cells sorted from blood. The cell subset or site label corresponds to: CD45RA+CCR7+. This TCR came from a man aged 18 to 29 in good health. The chain was built from TRBV4-1 and TRBJ2-7, with TRBD1 matching 9 junction bases. The DNA sequence is given as TGCGCCAGCAGCCACCATTGGACAGGGGAAACCTACGAGCAGTACTTC. Its protein reads: CASSHHWTGETYEQYF.